Below are 10 T cell receptor beta chains sequenced from a single sample in a study of shared clonotypes between healthy human individuals. Produced via immunoSEQ multiplex PCR; TCRdb's table is partial and in-frame only. Of about 2.1 million clones listed, about 93% are singletons. CD45RO negativity and positive selection for CCR7 defined naive CD8 cells, a population that excluded terminally differentiated effector memory CD45RA+ cells. Sequencing used naive CD8+ T cells from PBMCs. Receptor source: a man aged 18 to 29 in good health. Some clones in this sample may be carry-over from other donors' samples.

The chain joins TRBV6-1 to TRBJ1-2; no reliable D call. Trimming cost V 10 bases and J 4 bases, with 16 bases left between them. Germline V lookup: CDR1 MNHNS, CDR2 SASEGT. This CDR3 has 13 amino acids. CDR3 in DNA: TGTGCCATCCGTCGACCTGGAGGCTATGGCTACACCTTC. This codes for CAIRRPGGYGYTF.

A remark on this clone: An end of the junction differs from the germline gene, which may be a read error. V usage is TRBV7-9 and J usage is TRBJ2-1; TRBD1 is a possible D gene (6 bases). This CDR3 spans 11 amino acids. CDR1 and CDR2 (germline): SEHNR, FQNEAQ (reference sequence). The CDR3 DNA reads TGTGCCAGCAGCTTTCCGGGACAAAGGGTCTTC. Residues: CASSFPGQRVF.

Only a few counts were recorded for this clone. V is TRBV15 and J is TRBJ1-1; TRBD1 agrees at 7 bases. Per the germline V gene, CDR1 is LNHNV and CDR2 is YYDKDF (reference sequence). Germline trimming cut 5 bases from V and 3 bases from J; bases unmatched to any gene: 6. This CDR3 is 14 amino acids long. In DNA form, the CDR3 reads TGTGCCACCAGCGAGGGGGCCAGCCACACTGAAGCTTTCTTT. Translating gives CATSEGASHTEAFF.

The genes are TRBV27 and TRBJ2-1; TRBD2 matches at 15 bases. Germline CDR1 MNHEY, CDR2 SMNVEV (reference sequence). This CDR3 is 16 amino acids long. The V and J ends lost 6 bases and 6 bases, in that order; junction bases with no gene match: 6. The CDR3 here is CASSSRTSGRGNEQFF. CDR3 nucleotides: TGTGCCAGCAGCTCACGGACTAGCGGGAGGGGCAATGAGCAGTTCTTC.

The chain uses TRBV11-2 and TRBJ2-3; D unresolved. The CDR3 sequence is 14 residues long. Germline lookup yields CDR1 SGHAT and CDR2 FQNNGV. V lost 4 bases to trimming and J lost 8 bases, with 16 bases between them. In DNA, the CDR3 is TGTGCCAGCAGCTCTGGACCATACACCGGTACGCAGTATTTT. This gives the protein CASSSGPYTGTQYF.

This clone was seen once. The chain employs TRBV5-1 and TRBJ1-1; the match to TRBD1 covers 12 bases. The V gene's germline CDR1 is SGHRS and CDR2 YFSETQ. The V and J ends lost 1 base and 0 bases, in that order; junction bases with no gene match: 16. The CDR3 length is 21 residues. Here the CDR3 DNA reads TGCGCCAGCAGCTTGACCCGGGACAGGGGGCGAATTGGTGACATGAACACTGAAGCTTTCTTT. As protein: CASSLTRDRGRIGDMNTEAFF.

The chain uses TRBV6-6 and TRBJ2-4; D is tentatively TRBD1 or TRBD2 (5 bases each). The V gene's germline CDR1 is MNHNY and CDR2 SVGAGI (reference sequence). Trimming removed 2 bases from V and 7 bases from J, with 15 bases in between. The CDR3 spans 15 residues. The CDR3 bases are TGTGCCAGCAGTTACCAGGGACGGACCGGGAACATTCAGTACTTC. Translating it yields CASSYQGRTGNIQYF.

The chain uses TRBV7-9 and TRBJ2-5; TRBD1 matches 8 bases. The CDR3 is 15 amino acids. J gave up 4 bases and V 2 bases, and 6 bases lay outside the gene matches. Germline assignment: CDR1 SEHNR and CDR2 FQNEAQ (reference sequence). The CDR3 DNA reads TGTGCCAGCAGCTTACAGGGGGCGGAACGAGAGACCCAGTACTTC. Translating it yields CASSLQGAERETQYF.

About this clone itself: Other DNA sequences within the sample encode an identical CDR3. This chain connects TRBV27 to TRBJ2-7; D unresolved. The V gene's germline CDR1 is MNHEY and CDR2 SMNVEV (reference sequence). V was trimmed by 3 bases and J by 3 bases, leaving 9 bases between them. The CDR3 is 13 residues long. CDR3 sequence reads: CASSLGKNYEQYF. The CDR3 DNA is TGTGCCAGCAGTTTGGGGAAAAACTACGAGCAGTACTTC.

To note about this clone: In the same sample, other DNA sequences code for this CDR3. V is TRBV4-3 and J is TRBJ2-7, with TRBD1 matching over 12 bases. The CDR3 is made up of 15 amino acids. V lost 4 bases to trimming and J lost 4 bases; unmatched junction nucleotides: 5. From germline, CDR1 is LGHNA and CDR2 YSLEER. The CDR3 nucleotides read TGCGCCAGCAGCCCAGGGACAGGGGGCGGTTACGAGCAGTACTTC. Amino acid sequence: CASSPGTGGGYEQYF.